This T cell receptor beta chain appears in the sequencing data of a study of control samples from healthy donors and cancer patients. Germline values: CDR1 SGHTA, CDR2 FQGNSA. The V end was cut by 3 bases, the J end by 2 bases, with 14 bases between. The CDR3 is 16 residues long. This clone was detected only once. Sequencing used immunoSEQ multiplex PCR; TCRdb keeps in-frame clones, though not all of them. The data contain approximately 97,000 clones, about 91% of them singletons. Material for sequencing was blood. This sequence originates from a woman between 18 and 29 years old in good health. The J gene is TRBJ2-1, the V gene TRBV7-2, with D uncertain. The CDR3 coding sequence is TGTGCCAGCAGCTTCCCCGACTCCTTGGCCTACAATGAGCAGTTCTTC. This sequence encodes CASSFPDSLAYNEQFF. Full variable domain (remainder filled in from reference TRBV7-2 and TRBJ2-1): GAGVSQSPSNKVTEKGKDVELRCDPISGHTALYWYRQSLGQGLEFLIYFQGNSAPDKSGLPSDRFSAERTGGSVSTLTIQRTQQEDSAVYLCASSFPDSLAYNEQFFGPGTRLTVL.